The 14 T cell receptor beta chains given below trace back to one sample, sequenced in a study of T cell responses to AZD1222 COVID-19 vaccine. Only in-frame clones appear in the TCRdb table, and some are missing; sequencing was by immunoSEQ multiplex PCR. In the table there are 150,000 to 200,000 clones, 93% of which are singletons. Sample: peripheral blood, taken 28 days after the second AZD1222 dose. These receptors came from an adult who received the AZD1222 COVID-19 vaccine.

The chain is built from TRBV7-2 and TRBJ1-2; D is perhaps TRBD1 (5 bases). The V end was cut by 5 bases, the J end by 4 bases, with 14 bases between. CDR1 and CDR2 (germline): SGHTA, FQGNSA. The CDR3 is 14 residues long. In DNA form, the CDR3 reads TGTGCCAGCAGCCCGCGCCCAGGGCCCTATGGCTACACCTTC. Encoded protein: CASSPRPGPYGYTF.

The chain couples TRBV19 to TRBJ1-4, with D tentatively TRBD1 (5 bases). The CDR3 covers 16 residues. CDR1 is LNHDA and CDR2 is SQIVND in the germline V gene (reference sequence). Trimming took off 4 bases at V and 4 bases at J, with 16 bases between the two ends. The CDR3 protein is CASSKQDKGFNEKLFF. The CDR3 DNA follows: TGTGCCAGTAGTAAGCAGGACAAAGGGTTTAATGAAAAACTGTTTTTT.

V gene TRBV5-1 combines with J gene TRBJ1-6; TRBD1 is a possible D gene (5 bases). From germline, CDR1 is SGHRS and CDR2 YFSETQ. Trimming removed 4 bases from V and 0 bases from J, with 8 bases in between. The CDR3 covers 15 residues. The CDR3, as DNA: TGCGCCAGCAGCGAGGGGAGCTCCTATAATTCACCCCTCCACTTT. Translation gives CASSEGSSYNSPLHF.

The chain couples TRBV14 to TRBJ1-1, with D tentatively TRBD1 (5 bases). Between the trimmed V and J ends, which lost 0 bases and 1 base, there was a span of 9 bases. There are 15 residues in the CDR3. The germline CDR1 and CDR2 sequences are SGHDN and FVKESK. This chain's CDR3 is CASSQDLTGNTEAFF. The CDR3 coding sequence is TGTGCCAGCAGCCAAGACCTAACAGGGAACACTGAAGCTTTCTTT.

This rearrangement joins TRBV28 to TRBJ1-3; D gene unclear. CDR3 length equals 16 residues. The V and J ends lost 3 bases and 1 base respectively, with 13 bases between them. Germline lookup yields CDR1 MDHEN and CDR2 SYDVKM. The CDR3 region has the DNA TGTGCCAGCAGTTTGAGTAGAGGATCTTCTGGAAACACCATATATTTT. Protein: CASSLSRGSSGNTIYF.

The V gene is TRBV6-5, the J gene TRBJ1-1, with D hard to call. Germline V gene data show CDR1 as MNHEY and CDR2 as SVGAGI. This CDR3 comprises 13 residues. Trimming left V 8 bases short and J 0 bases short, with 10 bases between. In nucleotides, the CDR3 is TGTGCCAGCGGATTAATGATGAACACTGAAGCTTTCTTT. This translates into CASGLMMNTEAFF.

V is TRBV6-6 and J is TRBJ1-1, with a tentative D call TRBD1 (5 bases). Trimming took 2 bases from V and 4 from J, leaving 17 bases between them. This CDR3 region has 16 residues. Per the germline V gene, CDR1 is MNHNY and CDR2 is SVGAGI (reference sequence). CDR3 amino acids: CASSYPHAGSGTEAFF. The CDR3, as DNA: TGTGCCAGCAGTTACCCCCATGCAGGGTCGGGCACTGAAGCTTTCTTT.

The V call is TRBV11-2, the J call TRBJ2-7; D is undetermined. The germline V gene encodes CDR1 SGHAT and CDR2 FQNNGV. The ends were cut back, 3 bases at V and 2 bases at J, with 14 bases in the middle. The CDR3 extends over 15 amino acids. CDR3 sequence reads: CASSFNRSPTYEQYF. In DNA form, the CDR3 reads TGTGCCAGCAGCTTCAACCGGTCTCCGACCTACGAGCAGTACTTC.

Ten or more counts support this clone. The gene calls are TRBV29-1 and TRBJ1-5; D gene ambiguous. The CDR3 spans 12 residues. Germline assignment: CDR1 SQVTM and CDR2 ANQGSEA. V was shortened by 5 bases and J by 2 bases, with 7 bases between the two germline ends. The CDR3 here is CSVSVGNQPQHF. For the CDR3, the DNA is TGCAGCGTTTCTGTCGGCAATCAGCCCCAGCATTTT.

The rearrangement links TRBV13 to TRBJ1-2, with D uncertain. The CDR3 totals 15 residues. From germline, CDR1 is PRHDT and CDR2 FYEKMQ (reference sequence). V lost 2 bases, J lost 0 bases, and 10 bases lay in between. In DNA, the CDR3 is TGTGCCAGCAGCTTAAATATGGACTCTAACTATGGCTACACCTTC. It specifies CASSLNMDSNYGYTF. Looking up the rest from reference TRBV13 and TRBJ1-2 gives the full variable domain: AAGVIQSPRHLIKEKRETATLKCYPIPRHDTVYWYQQGPGQDPQFLISFYEKMQSDKGSIPDRFSAQQFSDYHSELNMSSLELGDSALYFCASSLNMDSNYGYTFGSGTRLTVV.

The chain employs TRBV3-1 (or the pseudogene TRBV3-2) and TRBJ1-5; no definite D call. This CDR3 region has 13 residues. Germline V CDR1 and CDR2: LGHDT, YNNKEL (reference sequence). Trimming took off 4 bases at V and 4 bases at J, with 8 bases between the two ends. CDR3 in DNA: TGTGCCAGCAGCCCTAGCCCGAATCAGCCCCAGCATTTT. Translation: CASSPSPNQPQHF.

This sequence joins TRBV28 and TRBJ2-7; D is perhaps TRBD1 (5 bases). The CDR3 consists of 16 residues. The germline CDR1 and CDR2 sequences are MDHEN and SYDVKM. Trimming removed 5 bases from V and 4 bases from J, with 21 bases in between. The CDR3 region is CASSRIDSTEPYEQYF. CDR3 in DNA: TGTGCCAGCAGTCGAATCGACAGCACCGAGCCATACGAGCAGTACTTC.

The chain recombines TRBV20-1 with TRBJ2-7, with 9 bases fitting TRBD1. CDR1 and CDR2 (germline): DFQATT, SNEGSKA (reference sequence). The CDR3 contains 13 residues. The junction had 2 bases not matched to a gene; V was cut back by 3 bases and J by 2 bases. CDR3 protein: CSASRTGAYEQYF. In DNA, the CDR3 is TGCAGTGCTAGTAGGACAGGGGCCTACGAGCAGTACTTC.

The DNA for the CDR3 is TGTGCCAGCAGCCCAACAGGGACTGGGGCCAACGTCCTGACTTTC. Protein sequence: CASSPTGTGANVLTF. The V call is TRBV7-9, the J call TRBJ2-6; a possible D gene is TRBD1 (6 bases). Germline CDR1 and CDR2: SEHNR and FQNEAQ (reference sequence). Trimming cost V 5 bases and J 2 bases, with 10 bases left between them. The CDR3 contains 15 residues. Drawing the rest from reference TRBV7-9 and TRBJ2-6, the complete variable domain is DTGVSQNPRHKITKRGQNVTFRCDPISEHNRLYWYRQTLGQGPEFLTYFQNEAQLEKSRLLSDRFSAERPKGSFSTLEIQRTEQGDSAMYLCASSPTGTGANVLTFGAGSRLTVL.